The source of this T cell receptor (beta chain) is a study of shared clonotypes between healthy human individuals (dated by TCRdb to 2019 to 2021). Context from the whole study: The cohort comprised a couple of women and a few men aged 18 to 49 years. For each donor, CD4 naive and CD4 memory were each run on three plates, CD8 naive on two plates, and CD8 memory on one plate. To estimate repertoire size and how much clonotypes are shared between individuals, the study performed deep sequencing of blood TCR repertoires from five healthy adults. To increase sequencing depth and limit assay-specific biases, different laboratories used diverse techniques to prepare libraries and sequence TCR repertoires. Per donor, leukapheresis produced somewhere between about 0.8 and 9.5 billion PBMCs. Beyond this particular receptor, the publication reports: Clonotypes shared by all four sorted-subset donors showed higher generation probabilities than non-shared clonotypes. Because the study included a small number of donors, the genetic and exposure-history diversity represented was limited. Incomplete sequencing was indicated by rarefaction of sorted-subset datasets, despite the large sequencing depth. Pairwise subsampling indicated that sequencing depth was expected to affect the degree of clonotype sharing among donors. Naive subsets generally had larger estimated clonotype richness than memory subsets did. Sampling was restricted to blood, and TCR repertoires in tissue are likely to differ from TCR repertoires in blood. When a handful of donors were compared, the shared fraction of clonotypes was about 5.2% for naive CD4, about 4% for naive CD8, 2% to 2.5% for memory CD4, and 0.4% for memory CD8.

CD8 naive samples were CD45RO-negative cells positively selected for CCR7, giving a CD45RA+CCR7+ population that excluded TemRA cells. Healthy HIV-negative adults with no recently reported acute infections or vaccinations were included as donors. Only Caucasian adults living in Nashville, Tennessee, USA were represented among the donors. After blood collection by leukapheresis, PBMCs were isolated using Ficoll-Histopaque density gradient centrifugation and then cryopreserved in the vapor phase of liquid nitrogen. Analytical flow cytometry was used to check the purity and quantity of each magnetically sorted T cell population. Genomic DNA was isolated from every sorted fraction and measured by UV absorbance on a Nanodrop 2000c. Using the deep immunoSEQ assay, multiplex PCR amplified TCR CDR3 regions from genomic DNA. Extracted genomic DNA from each cell subset was distributed evenly across all wells of several immunoSEQ 96-well plates, and each plate was treated as a replicate. For sorted subsets, 200 to 250 ng of genomic DNA, equivalent to about 30,000 T cell genomes, went into each replicate PCR. The purified libraries were quantified using a Qubit 3.0 fluorometer, sized with a Bioanalyzer 2100, and then quantified again using the KAPA Library Quantification kit. Every immunoSEQ 96-well plate was sequenced on a dedicated single-read 150-cycle Illumina NextSeq 550 flow cell. In the original analysis: Because the immunoSEQ output held only junctional sequences and lacked quality scores, the filtering could not match the filtering applied to full-length reads. To assign V/J genes and CDR3, sequences were annotated against IMGT germline references using PyIR, a Python wrapper for IgBLAST v1.9. Reads with weak V/J assignments (E-value above 1e-6), missing CDR3, stop codons, out-of-frame junctions, or ambiguous translated residues were removed. V3J clonotypes were defined as sequences sharing an identical inferred V gene, J gene, and CDR3 amino acid sequence. Percentage overlap between repertoires was calculated by dividing the number of shared unique clonotypes by the size of the smaller repertoire. Repertoire richness was assessed with RTK rarefaction, the Chao1 estimator, and Recon v2.1 estimates of unobserved clonotypes. Generation probabilities were computed with OLGA for all TCRbeta clonotypes obtained by the gDNA method from several donors. Sourced from immuneACCESS, this table was stored by TCRdb with only in-frame sequences that have V and J called. A share of the clones is absent; for the studies checked, an unresolved V gene accounts for under half, and the remainder has no known explanation. V, J and clone size are those of that table, while D and trimming were read from the DNA. The sample has some 2.1 million clones on record, about 95% of them singletons. The biggest ten clones account for roughly 1% of the sample.

The CDR3 numbers 15 residues from cysteine through phenylalanine. Only the CDR3 DNA stays, 45 bases, in frame from base 1. CDR1 SGDLS and CDR2 YYNGEE were looked up in the germline V gene. V loses 3 bases at its end and J loses 14 bases; junction bases beyond the gene matches: 16. With respect to this clone: Its target antigen remains unknown. Per-base quality was not reported, and no clone a single base away is much larger than it.

The chain links TRBV9 with TRBJ1-4, and 7 bases in between align with TRBD1. The sample taken for sequencing was naive CD8+ T cells sorted from blood. The cell subset or site label of this sample denotes: CD45RA+CCR7+. The clonotype originates from a man between 18 and 35 years old in good health. The CDR3 here reads CASSALRGPTGVLFF. The DNA sequence follows: TGTGCCAGCAGCGCCCTTAGGGGGCCTACAGGGGTGCTGTTTTTT. The variable domain in full, with residues beyond the CDR3 obtained from the reference TRBV9 and TRBJ1-4 genes, is DSGVTQTPKHLITATGQRVTLRCSPRSGDLSVYWYQQSLDQGLQFLIQYYNGEERAKGNILERFSAQQFPDLHSELNLSSLELGDSALYFCASSALRGPTGVLFFGSGTQLSVL.